This T cell receptor (beta chain) emerged from a study of T cell changes during pregnancy in multiple sclerosis. V dropped 5 bases and J dropped 6 bases, with 17 bases sitting between them. Germline loops: CDR1 SGHVS, CDR2 FQNEAQ. The CDR3 sequence is 14 residues long. Produced via immunoSEQ multiplex PCR; TCRdb's table is partial and in-frame only. Counted here are about 27,000 clones, around nine tenths occurring once; the ten biggest clones make up 8.3%. Source: CD8+ T cells from peripheral blood mononuclear cells, taken in the second trimester of pregnancy. This chain joins TRBV7-8 and TRBJ2-7; tentative D call: TRBD2 (7 bases). This sequence was found in a female donor with multiple sclerosis, enrolled in a pregnancy study. This chain's CDR3 is CASSLPGGRGEQYF. In DNA form, the CDR3 reads TGTGCCAGCAGCCTCCCGGGGGGCCGGGGCGAGCAGTACTTC.